This T cell receptor (beta chain) stems from a study of blood T cells in healthy people across ages. The individuals who served as donors were healthy Caucasians living in Russia, aged roughly 6 to 90. Each of the donors had around 10 milliliters of peripheral blood drawn into EDTA-treated Vacutainer tubes. Overall study findings and caveats: Estimated diversity, derived from one million T cells, was regarded as an underestimate. The lack of PBMC sorting stopped any conclusive naive versus antigen-experienced comparison.

This CDR3 is 17 amino acids long. V dropped 2 bases and J dropped 1; count of bases not matched to a gene: 11. Germline V lookup: CDR1 SGDLS, CDR2 YYNGEE. This clonotype has only a few counts. Antigen unknown. Using a J-beta primer mix together with a sample-barcoded 5' primer, a second PCR was run for roughly 6 to 12 cycles. TCRdb ran MiXCR on the 5' RACE reads and lists one entry per CDR3 protein. This sample has 1.5 million to 2 million distinct CDR3 sequences, with 40% to 55% found just once. Sequencing input: blood. V gene TRBV9 combines with J gene TRBJ2-5, with 7 bases that match TRBD2. This TCR came from a woman aged 40 to 50 in good health. The DNA for the CDR3 is TGTGCCAGCAGCGTTTCAATTGCGAGCGGGGCCCAAGAGACCCAGTACTTC. This encodes CASSVSIASGAQETQYF.